The 8 T cell receptor beta chains below all came from one sample that was sequenced in a study of blood T cells in healthy people across ages (dated by TCRdb to the mid-2010s). The library was made by 5' RACE. The sample was run on an Illumina HiSeq 2500. A second PCR of about 6 to 11 cycles was run with a J-beta primer mix and a sample-barcoded 5' primer. TCRdb passed the public sequencing reads through fastp at Q25 and MiXCR, retaining productive beta sequences. Identical CDR3 proteins give one entry, which carries the most common genes and DNA. This sample gives hundreds of thousands of distinct CDR3 sequences in total; roughly 41% of them show up just once. In total, the top ten clones hold more than 20% of the sample. Sequencing input: blood. The receptor set was obtained from a woman aged 60-75 years in good health.

This clonotype was found a few times. This sequence joins TRBV10-3 and TRBJ1-1, with no clear D. The CDR3 sequence is 14 residues long. V lost 4 bases and J lost 1, with 10 bases in between. CDR1 and CDR2 (germline): ENHRY, SYGVKD. The CDR3 nucleotides read TGTGCCATCAGTGCGCTCAGTAAGAACACTGAAGCTTTCTTT. Its translation is CAISALSKNTEAFF.

The chain is built from TRBV2 and TRBJ2-1, with TRBD2 identical over 9 bases. The last part of the DNA fits TRBJ2-7 better; the J call may be wrong. The CDR3 consists of 15 residues. Looked up from germline, CDR1 is SNHLY and CDR2 is FYNNEI. CDR3 sequence: CASSEAGGRADEQYF. CDR3 DNA: TGTGCCAGCAGTGAAGCCGGCGGGAGGGCCGATGAGCAGTACTTC.

The chain employs TRBV7-2 and TRBJ2-5, with 15 bases aligning to TRBD2. Trimming cost V 5 bases and J 0 bases; bases outside gene matches: 13. In germline, CDR1 is SGHTA, CDR2 FQGNSA. The CDR3 sequence is 20 residues long. The CDR3 DNA reads as TGTGCCAGCAGCCTACCGATTGGGACTAGCGGGAGGCGGTACCAAGAGACCCAGTACTTC. Translated: CASSLPIGTSGRRYQETQYF.

This clonotype was seen at least ten times. Being one base from a much bigger clone, this may be a read error. The genes are TRBV27 and TRBJ2-1; 9 bases agree with TRBD2. With 6 bases clipped from V and 7 bases from J, the junction kept 7 bases outside the gene matches. The CDR3 contains 14 residues. Germline CDR1 and CDR2: MNHEY and SMNVEV (reference sequence). Here the CDR3 DNA reads TGTGCCAGCAGGGTAGCGGGAGTTTCTAATGAGCAGTTCTTC. Amino acids: CASRVAGVSNEQFF.

This clonotype was seen just once. Possible read error: a much larger clone is one base away. The rearrangement links TRBV20-1 to TRBJ1-5; no reliable D call. V was cut by 7 bases and J by 2 bases, with 18 bases left in between. The germline V gene encodes CDR1 DFQATT and CDR2 SNEGSKA (reference sequence). CDR3 length equals 15 residues. CDR3 sequence: CSVLPGGYGNQPQHF. CDR3 bases: TGCAGTGTCCTCCCCGGTGGGTACGGCAATCAGCCCCAGCATTTT.

As concerns this clonotype: Mismatch with germline at one junction end may stem from a read error. The rearrangement uses TRBV6-1 and TRBJ2-3, with a tentative D call TRBD2 (5 bases). The CDR3 spans 15 residues. CDR1 is MNHNS and CDR2 is SASEGT in the germline V gene. The CDR3 region has the DNA TGTGCCAGCGGTGAAGGACTGATACCTACAGATACGCAGTATTTT. Encoded protein: CASGEGLIPTDTQYF.

In this sample, this clonotype turned up a few times. The V and J genes are TRBV11-3 and TRBJ2-5; 7 positions agree with TRBD2. CDR1 SGHNT and CDR2 YENEEA come from the germline V gene. J gave up 4 bases and V 0 bases, and 2 bases lay outside the gene matches. The CDR3 is made up of 14 amino acids. DNA for the CDR3: TGTGCCAGCAGCTTAGAAGCGGGATCAGAGACCCAGTACTTC. Translated: CASSLEAGSETQYF.

The sample holds many counts of this clonotype. This chain links TRBV4-3 with TRBJ2-7; D remains ambiguous. The germline gives CDR1 LGHNA, CDR2 YSLEER. V lost 2 bases and J lost 3, with 14 bases in between. The CDR3 contains 15 residues. Here the CDR3 DNA reads TGCGCCAGCAGCCAAAAGGCGTCTAGTGTCTACGAGCAGTACTTC. The encoded protein is CASSQKASSVYEQYF.